This TCR beta chain was found in a study of cytomegalovirus exposure and HLA in healthy donors. Whole-study findings and limits: Most TCR sequences were seen very rarely across donors, but some public TCRs occurred in many. CMV antigen specificity of a few CMV-associated chains was confirmed in vitro.

The donors were part of the validation cohort of some 120 subjects. That cohort was separate from the first cohort, which comprised 666 subjects. Germline V CDR1 and CDR2: SNHLY, FYNNEI. This CDR3 has 13 residues. Trimming pared 6 bases from V and 13 bases from J, leaving 21 bases between. In regard to this clone: Its cognate antigen is unknown.

Profiled with immunoSEQ multiplex PCR; TCRdb holds only in-frame clones, not every one. Among about 76,000 clones, around 95% were seen once, and the ten largest hold about 2.1%. The sample taken for sequencing was PBMCs. J is TRBJ1-1 and V is TRBV2, with a possible D match to TRBD1 (5 bases). The sequence was collected from a woman younger than 35 in good health and CMV-seropositive. The CDR3 region is CASSRGEDAVDFF. CDR3 nucleotides: TGTGCCAGCAGCCGGGGGGAAGACGCCGTTGATTTCTTT.